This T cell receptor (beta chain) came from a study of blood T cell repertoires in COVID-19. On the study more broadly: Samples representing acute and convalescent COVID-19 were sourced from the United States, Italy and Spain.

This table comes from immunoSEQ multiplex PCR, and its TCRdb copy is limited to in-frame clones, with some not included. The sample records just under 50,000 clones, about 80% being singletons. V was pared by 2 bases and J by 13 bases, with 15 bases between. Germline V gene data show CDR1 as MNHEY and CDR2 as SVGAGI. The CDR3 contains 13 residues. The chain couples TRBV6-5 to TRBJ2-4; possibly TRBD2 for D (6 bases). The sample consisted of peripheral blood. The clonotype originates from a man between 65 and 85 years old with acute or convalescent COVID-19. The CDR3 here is CASSYAAEGPQYF. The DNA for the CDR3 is TGTGCCAGCAGTTACGCCGCGGAGGGGCCGCAGTACTTC.